Sequencing of this T cell receptor beta chain was carried out in a study of blood T cell repertoires in COVID-19. The data were produced by immunoSEQ multiplex PCR, yet TCRdb's version contains in-frame clones alone and is incomplete. This sample carries about 220,000 clones, around 80% of them seen once, and the ten largest clones take roughly a tenth. The sequence came from a man aged 45 to 65 with active or convalescent COVID-19. The specimen was peripheral blood.

The CDR3 spells CASSQRGGPRLEQFF. The CDR3 DNA follows: TGTGCCAGCAGCCAACGGGGGGGGCCAAGGTTGGAGCAGTTCTTC. The chain is built from TRBV3-1 (or the pseudogene TRBV3-2) and TRBJ2-1; 8 bases agree with TRBD2. Germline V gene data show CDR1 as LGHDT and CDR2 as YNNKEL (reference sequence). V lost 2 bases to trimming and J lost 10 bases; unmatched junction nucleotides: 10. This CDR3 has 15 amino acids.